This record concerns one T cell receptor (beta chain) sequence. Its antigen is currently unknown. It was with random hexamers that roughly 0.5 to 1 ug RNA was reverse transcribed. TCRdb processed the immunoSEQ multiplex PCR reads anew with MiXCR; each CDR3 protein has one entry. The data contain about 76,000 distinct CDR3 sequences, under 95% of them singletons. The sample belongs to a study of CD8 T cells in Susac syndrome. Study-wide findings and caveats: CD8+ clones in Susac expanded most in TEMRA cells and active patients.

This TCR was recovered from a human donor with Susac syndrome. The sequenced material came from CD8+ T cells from PBMCs.

The CDR3 reads CSARDPGAGYNEQFF. CDR3 nucleotides: TGCAGTGCTAGAGACCCGGGAGCCGGCTACAATGAGCAGTTCTTC. V and J are TRBV20-1 and TRBJ2-1; D perhaps matches TRBD2 (6 bases). The CDR3 covers 15 residues. The V end lost 0 bases, the J end lost 3 bases, and 12 bases lay between the germline ends. Germline values: CDR1 DFQATT, CDR2 SNEGSKA (reference sequence).